These T cell receptor beta chains were read from a single sample in a study of prognosis after radiotherapy for stage I lung cancer. In TCRdb, the multiplex PCR reads were re-called with MiXCR into one record per CDR3 protein. Of about 18,000 distinct CDR3 sequences in the sample, roughly 55% were seen once. The input for sequencing was PBMCs, taken before or after stereotactic body radiation therapy (not recorded which). These receptors originate from a donor aged 50 or older with non-small cell lung cancer. Each CDR3 is given with its conserved first and last residue. The order of the fields is J gene, D gene, clone size, V gene, CDR3 DNA, CDR3 protein. The D gene is left open where the match is weak. Some rows mark clone size as missing; the rest say once, few, many or name a class of expanded clone.

TRBJ1-3	NA	NA	TRBV30	TGTGCCTGGAGTGGTCCCACGACAACCAGAGTGGCTGGAAACACCATATATTTT	CAWSGPTTTRVAGNTIYF
TRBJ1-5	TRBD1	NA	TRBV20-1	TGCAGTGCACCTAGCGGGACAGGTTACAATCAGCCCCAGCATTTT	CSAPSGTGYNQPQHF
TRBJ2-1	TRBD2	NA	TRBV12-3/TRBV12-4	TGTGCCAGCAGTTTAAGCGGGAGAAGTCGAGATGAGCAGTTCTTC	CASSLSGRSRDEQFF
TRBJ1-6	NA	NA	TRBV2	TGTGCCAGCAGGGTGGCGGGGGTAGAAAATTCACCCCTCTACTTT	CASRVAGVENSPLYF
TRBJ2-5	NA	many	TRBV7-2	TGTGCCAGCAGCAGGGGGGCGGTGGAGGCCCAGTACTTC	CASSRGAVEAQYF
TRBJ1-4	NA	NA	TRBV6-1	TGTGCCAGCAGTACAGGGAGCCTAGGTGAAAAACTGTTTTTT	CASSTGSLGEKLFF
TRBJ2-2	NA	once	TRBV12-3/TRBV12-4	TGTGCCAGCAGGCATAAGGCCACCGGGGAGCTGTTTTTT	CASRHKATGELFF
TRBJ1-5	NA	NA	TRBV28	TGTGCCATCAGTTTAAAGGCTCAGCCCCAGCATTTT	CAISLKAQPQHF
TRBJ2-2	NA	many	TRBV18	TGTGCCAGCTCACCACCAGGGGGAGCGAACACCGGGGAGCTGTTTTTT	CASSPPGGANTGELFF
TRBJ1-2	TRBD1	NA	TRBV6-1	TGTGCCACAAAACCCCCCGGAAAGGGGGCAAGCGGCTACACGTTC	CATKPPGKGASGYTF
TRBJ1-6	TRBD1	medium-sized	TRBV6-1	TGTGCCAGCAGGATAGGGACAGACGTTAATTCACCCCTCCACTTT	CASRIGTDVNSPLHF
TRBJ2-3	TRBD2	NA	TRBV7-7	TGTGCTAGCAGCCCCACTAGCGACACAGATACGCAGTATTTT	CASSPTSDTDTQYF
TRBJ2-3	NA	NA	TRBV6-9	TGTGCCAGCAGTTATGGGCTAGTCGGGGATACGCAGTATTTT	CASSYGLVGDTQYF
TRBJ2-7	TRBD1	NA	TRBV12-3/TRBV12-4	TGTGCCAGCAGTCTGGGACAGAACGAGCAGTACTTC	CASSLGQNEQYF
TRBJ2-1	TRBD1	many	TRBV27	TGTGCCAGCAGCTTTGACAGGGGGAGAAATGAGCAGTTCTTC	CASSFDRGRNEQFF
TRBJ2-7	NA	medium-sized	TRBV2	TGTGCCAGCAGTGAATGGTACAGTACCTACGAGCAGTACTTC	CASSEWYSTYEQYF
TRBJ1-5	TRBD1	NA	TRBV20-1	TGCAGTGCTCAACAGGGGTCAGGGGACGGTCAGCCCCAGCATTTT	CSAQQGSGDGQPQHF
TRBJ1-6	TRBD1	NA	TRBV6-2/TRBV6-3	TGTGCCAGCATACCCGGACAGGCGGTTTCACCCCTCCACTTT	CASIPGQAVSPLHF
TRBJ2-2	TRBD2	NA	TRBV3-1	TGTGCCAGCAGCCAAATAGCGGGAGGGGTGAACACCGGGGAGCTGTTTTTT	CASSQIAGGVNTGELFF
TRBJ2-2	TRBD2	medium-sized	TRBV5-1	TGCGCCAGCAGCTTCACGACTAGCGGGAGGGCCGGCGGGGAGCTGTTTTTT	CASSFTTSGRAGGELFF
TRBJ2-3	TRBD2	NA	TRBV5-1	TGCGCCAGCAGCTTGACTAGCGGGAGATTAGATACGCAGTATTTT	CASSLTSGRLDTQYF
TRBJ2-7	NA	NA	TRBV12-3/TRBV12-4	TGTGCCAGCAGTTTAGCAGGTACTAGCTGGAGTTCGGTGCAGTACTTC	CASSLAGTSWSSVQYF
TRBJ2-3	NA	NA	TRBV5-1	TGCGCCAGCAGCTTGGGCCCGAGGGTTGACACAGATACGCAGTATTTT	CASSLGPRVDTDTQYF
TRBJ2-5	NA	many	TRBV10-3	TGTGCCATCAGCACTAGCTCAGAGACCCAGTACTTC	CAISTSSETQYF
TRBJ2-3	TRBD2	medium-sized	TRBV5-1	TGCGCCAGCAGCCCACCGGGACTAGACGTCGCAGATACGCAGTATTTT	CASSPPGLDVADTQYF
TRBJ2-1	TRBD1	NA	TRBV25-1	TGTGCCAGCAGAGAACCGGGACAGGGTCCCAATGAGCAGTTCTTC	CASREPGQGPNEQFF
TRBJ1-1	TRBD1	NA	TRBV27	TGTGCCAGCAGCCCAGACAGGGTTGGGAGGTATAACACTGAAGATTTCTTT	CASSPDRVGRYNTEDFF
TRBJ2-7	TRBD1	NA	TRBV5-1	TGCGCCAGCAGCTCTCAGGGGGCTAGCAACGAGCAGTACTTC	CASSSQGASNEQYF
TRBJ2-3	NA	many	TRBV6-4	TGTGCCAGCAGTGAATTGGATTGGGGGGAAGATACGCAGTATTTT	CASSELDWGEDTQYF
TRBJ1-5	TRBD1	many	TRBV5-6	TGTGCCAGCAGCGCAGGGGGCCGCTATAGCAATCAGCCCCAGCATTTT	CASSAGGRYSNQPQHF
TRBJ2-5	NA	many	TRBV6-2/TRBV6-3	TGTGCCAGCAGGGCCTTAACAGGAGCCTTCCAAGAGACCCAGTACTTC	CASRALTGAFQETQYF
TRBJ2-7	NA	NA	TRBV2	TGTGCCAGCAAGAAGGAGAGTTCCGAGCAGTACTTC	CASKKESSEQYF
TRBJ2-3	TRBD2	NA	TRBV12-3/TRBV12-4	TGTGCCAGCAGCCCCTTAGCGGGAGGCATCACAGATACGCAGTATTTT	CASSPLAGGITDTQYF
TRBJ1-5	NA	NA	TRBV6-2/TRBV6-3	TGTGCCAGCAGTGCCGTCCCGAATGGCAATCAGCCCCAGCATTTT	CASSAVPNGNQPQHF
TRBJ2-5	NA	many	TRBV7-6	TGTGCCAGCAGCCAACCCGGGACAACGGGGGGAGAGACCCAGTACTTC	CASSQPGTTGGETQYF
TRBJ2-3	TRBD1	NA	TRBV5-4	TGTGCCAGCAGCTTTAGGACAGGTCGTGCTGGCACAGATACGCAGTATTTT	CASSFRTGRAGTDTQYF
TRBJ1-2	NA	medium-sized	TRBV20-1	TGCAGTGCTAAAGAGCAGGGGAACGTCTATGGCTACACCTTC	CSAKEQGNVYGYTF
TRBJ2-7	TRBD2	NA	TRBV20-1	TGCAGTGCTAGGTCCCCGGGACTACAAGTCTACGAGCAGTACTTC	CSARSPGLQVYEQYF
TRBJ2-1	TRBD2	NA	TRBV5-1	TGCGCCAGCGGCCCGTGGCTGGGGGGGACCAATGAGCAGTTCTTC	CASGPWLGGTNEQFF
TRBJ1-1	NA	many	TRBV28	TGTGCCAGCAGTTTGGCAGGGGCCCTAAGTGGCACTGAAGCTTTCTTT	CASSLAGALSGTEAFF
TRBJ1-5	TRBD1	once	TRBV5-1	TGCGCCAGCAGCTTGGTCACAGGGGAAACTTATAGCAATCAGCCCCAGCATTTT	CASSLVTGETYSNQPQHF
TRBJ1-4	NA	NA	TRBV25-1	TGTGCCAGCTCCACAGGGTCTGATGAAAAACTGTTTTTT	CASSTGSDEKLFF
TRBJ2-1	NA	NA	TRBV24-1	TGTGCCACCAGTGATTTACCCTCCGTCGGGCAGTTCTTC	CATSDLPSVGQFF
TRBJ2-2	NA	NA	TRBV6-1	TGTGCCAGCAGATATGGGTGGGGAGTCGGGGAGCTGTTTTTT	CASRYGWGVGELFF
TRBJ1-3	NA	many	TRBV5-1	TGCGCCAGCAGCTTGGGTCCGTTTGGAACTGGAAACACCATATATTTT	CASSLGPFGTGNTIYF
TRBJ2-7	TRBD2	many	TRBV3-1	TGTGCCAGCAACGGACTAGAGCCCGAGCAGTACTTC	CASNGLEPEQYF
TRBJ2-3	TRBD2	medium-sized	TRBV13	TGTGCCAGCAGCTTCCCAGCGGGAGACCCACGGGGAGATACGCAGTATTTT	CASSFPAGDPRGDTQYF
TRBJ2-7	NA	once	TRBV5-4	TGTGCCAGCAGCCAGAGTCGAGGAAGCTCCTACGAGCAGTACTTC	CASSQSRGSSYEQYF
TRBJ2-7	NA	NA	TRBV11-1	TGTGCCAGCAGCTTAGTGTCAGGGCGCTCCTACGAGCAGTACTTC	CASSLVSGRSYEQYF
TRBJ1-1	TRBD1	many	TRBV5-1	TGCGCCAGCAGCTTGGACAGGGGAGGCACTGAAGCTTTCTTT	CASSLDRGGTEAFF
TRBJ2-5	NA	NA	TRBV5-1	TGCGCCAGCAGCCCGGGGCGGGATTTTAAGGGTTGTGAGACCCAGTACTTC	CASSPGRDFKGCETQYF